This T cell receptor (beta chain) was recorded in a study of CD8 T cells in ankylosing spondylitis. The study, taken as a whole, reports: Significantly higher representation of disease-linked clones was reported for matched ankylosing spondylitis synovial fluid. There were earlier reports of some motif variants in reactive arthritis synovial fluid and blood. Peripheral blood held disease-linked clones only at relatively low frequency, and these were CD8+.

After removal of 6 bases from V and 4 bases from J, the junction contained 7 bases not matched to a gene. CDR3 size: 15 residues. This clonotype has just a few counts. Its antigen is unknown. TCRdb re-called the 5' RACE reads through MiXCR, storing one row per CDR3 protein. The sample records a few hundred thousand distinct CDR3 sequences, over 9.5% being singletons. Material for sequencing was blood, either unsorted or a sorted T cell fraction (not recorded which). V and J are TRBV12-3 or TRBV12-4 and TRBJ2-1, with 9 bases matching TRBD1. This sequence was found in a male donor with ankylosing spondylitis or in good health (not recorded which). CDR3 nucleotide sequence: TGTGCCAGCAGCCTGACAGGGGGGAATTACAATGAGCAGTTCTTC. Encoded protein: CASSLTGGNYNEQFF.